The present T cell receptor (beta chain) was sequenced within a study of blood T cells in healthy people across ages. This clonotype was counted only a few times. Its antigen is not known. Germline-derived CDR1 and CDR2 are LGHDT and YNNKEL (reference sequence). The CDR3 runs to 14 residues. V lost 0 bases and J lost 7; bases outside the gene matches: 5. Study-wide results and caveats: A greater number of naive CD4+ cells and higher diversity distinguished long-lived donors from aged donors.

Samples had at least 6.5 million PBMCs isolated from them. Primers used in a second PCR of about 6 to 11 cycles were a sample-barcoded 5' primer and a J-beta primer mix. Every sample gave at least 2.5 million paired-end reads containing CDR3. TCRdb reanalysed the 5' RACE reads using MiXCR and keeps one entry per CDR3 protein. This sample yields about a million distinct CDR3 sequences, of which roughly half are seen a single time; about a fifth belongs to the top ten. The sample was blood. The V and J genes are TRBV3-1 and TRBJ2-5, with 7 nucleotides matching TRBD2. The clonotype originates from a woman between 55 and 75 years old in good health. CDR3 sequence reads: CASSQDLAGGTQYF. Here the CDR3 DNA reads TGTGCCAGCAGCCAAGATTTAGCGGGCGGGACCCAGTACTTC.